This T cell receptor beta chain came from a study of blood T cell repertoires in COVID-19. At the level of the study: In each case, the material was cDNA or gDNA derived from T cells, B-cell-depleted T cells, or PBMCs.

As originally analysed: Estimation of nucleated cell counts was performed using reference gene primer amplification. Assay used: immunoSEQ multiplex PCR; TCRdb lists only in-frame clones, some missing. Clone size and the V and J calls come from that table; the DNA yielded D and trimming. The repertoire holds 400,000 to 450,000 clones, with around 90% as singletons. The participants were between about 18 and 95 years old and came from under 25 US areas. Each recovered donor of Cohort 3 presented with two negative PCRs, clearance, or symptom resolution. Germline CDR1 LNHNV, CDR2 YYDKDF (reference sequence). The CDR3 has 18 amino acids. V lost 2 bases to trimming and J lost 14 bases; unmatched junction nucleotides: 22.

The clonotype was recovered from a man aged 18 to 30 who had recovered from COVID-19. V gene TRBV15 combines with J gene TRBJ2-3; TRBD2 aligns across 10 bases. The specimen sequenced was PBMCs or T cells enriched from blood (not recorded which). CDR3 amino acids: CATSRLTSGLVGVRVLYF. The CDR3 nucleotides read TGTGCCACCAGCAGACTGACTAGCGGGCTCGTCGGGGTTCGGGTTCTGTATTTT.